This record concerns one T cell receptor beta chain sequence. Some clones are missing from TCRdb's copy, which holds only in-frame ones; the method was immunoSEQ multiplex PCR. The sample contains fewer than 3 million clones, 85% to 95% of which appear only once. These data come from a study of shared clonotypes between healthy human individuals. CDR3 length: 15 residues. Looked up from germline, CDR1 is SGDLS and CDR2 is YYNGEE. Trimming removed 0 bases at V and 1 base at J, with 9 bases between. This chain connects TRBV9 to TRBJ2-3; possibly TRBD2 for D (5 bases). Sequencing used naive CD4+ T cells from PBMCs. The subset here: CD45RA+ positively selected. This receptor was obtained from a young man in good health. Some clones in this sample may be carry-over from other donors' samples. The CDR3 loop reads CASSVGVSGTDTQYF. In DNA form, the CDR3 reads TGTGCCAGCAGCGTAGGTGTTAGCGGCACAGATACGCAGTATTTT.